This section outlines one TCR beta chain sequence together with its context. What it binds is not known. The protocol was immunoSEQ multiplex PCR, while the TCRdb copy is restricted to in-frame clones and leaves out a portion. This table has about 63,000 clones, 60% to 80% appearing once. The data originate from a study of vaccination effects on CD4 cells after COVID-19. Study outcomes and limitations: Convalescent patients were scarce, and early post-infection timepoints were absent.

Using viral peptide pools, the ViraFEST assay grew out antigen-specific CD4+ T cells prior to sequencing. Culturing for more than 9 days preceded CD4+ T cell isolation. No vaccinee had earlier SARS-CoV-2 infection, and nucleocapsid antibodies were negative. CDR3 size: 19 residues. The V and J ends lost 5 bases and 1 base, in that order; junction bases with no gene match: 18. The germline gives CDR1 SGHAT, CDR2 FQNNGV. The source is a human donor who received a COVID-19 vaccine. The rearrangement uses TRBV11-2 and TRBJ2-5; 8 bases align to TRBD2. Sequenced material: CD4+ T cells from PBMCs cultured with HCoV-OC43 spike peptides, taken before COVID-19 vaccination. Noted subset: HCoV-OC43 spike overlapping peptide pool stimulation. The CDR3 DNA reads TGTGCCAGCAGCCCAACGCCCAACCTAGTAGCGGGGTCCCAAGAGACCCAGTACTTC. This encodes CASSPTPNLVAGSQETQYF.